This T cell receptor (beta chain) was sequenced during a study of CD8+CD57+ T cells in acquired aplastic anemia. Background on the study: On average, sorted CD4+ and CD8+ cells gave roughly 2.9 ug of DNA.

Overall study findings and caveats: Found in both controls and patients were some 31 CD8+ CDR3 sequences.

As for this clonotype: Antigen: not known.

Profiling that covered TCR beta VDJ and CDR3 relied on genomic DNA as its template. MiXCR, applied by TCRdb to the reads, yields one record per CDR3 protein. The sample lists about 180,000 distinct CDR3 sequences, roughly 65% occurring once. An expansion of CD8+CD57+ cells by flow cytometry had been shown in patients chosen for sequencing. Therapy had not been given to patients before blood sampling. The CDR3 extends over 14 amino acids. The V end lost 3 bases, the J end lost 3 bases, and 12 bases lay between the germline ends. In germline, CDR1 is SGHRS, CDR2 YFSETQ. Sequencing was performed on sorted CD4+, CD8+, or CD8+CD57+ T cells (not recorded which) from PBMCs. This chain joins TRBV5-1 and TRBJ2-5, with D maybe TRBD1 (6 bases). This receptor was obtained from a human donor with aplastic anemia. For the CDR3, the DNA is TGCGCCAGCAGCTACGGGGCAGGGGAAGAGACCCAGTACTTC. As protein: CASSYGAGEETQYF.